Below are 5 T cell receptor beta chains sequenced from a single sample in a study of blood T cell repertoires in COVID-19. The table came from immunoSEQ multiplex PCR; TCRdb's copy has only in-frame clones and leaves some out. The sample lists about 380,000 clones, around 92% seen once, with approximately 1.2% in the top ten. Sequencing was performed on peripheral blood. These receptors were taken from a man aged 40-55 years with acute or convalescent COVID-19.

This clone has only one observation. This sequence joins TRBV4-1 and TRBJ1-5, with a possible D match to TRBD1 (6 bases). The CDR3 loop spans 15 amino acids. Trimming removed 4 bases from V and 1 base from J, with 11 bases in between. Per germline, CDR1 MGHRA and CDR2 YSYEKL. The CDR3 region is CASSRTVVSNQPQHF. Here the CDR3 DNA reads TGCGCCAGCAGCCGGACAGTAGTAAGCAATCAGCCCCAGCATTTT.

The V call is TRBV4-1, the J call TRBJ2-5; D unclear. This CDR3 is built from 14 residues. The V and J ends lost 4 bases and 5 bases respectively, with 14 bases between them. Germline values: CDR1 MGHRA, CDR2 YSYEKL. The CDR3 DNA reads TGCGCCAGCAGCCCGCAAACACTATCGGAGACCCAGTACTTC. It encodes CASSPQTLSETQYF.

This clone was observed a handful of times. V and J are TRBV7-8 and TRBJ2-2; D is uncertain. Germline CDR1 reads SGHVS; CDR2 reads FQNEAQ. Trimming removed 1 base from V and 2 bases from J, with 8 bases in between. The CDR3 extends over 15 amino acids. The CDR3 is CASSLVSTNTGELFF. The CDR3 DNA is TGTGCCAGCAGCTTAGTGTCTACCAACACCGGGGAGCTGTTTTTT.

Note on this clone: Other nucleotide sequences from this sample produce the same CDR3. The chain uses TRBV6-5 and TRBJ1-2, with a tentative D call TRBD1 (6 bases). Per the germline V gene, CDR1 is MNHEY and CDR2 is SVGAGI. The CDR3 loop spans 15 amino acids. V was trimmed by 0 bases and J by 0 bases, leaving 8 bases between them. In DNA, the CDR3 is TGTGCCAGCAGTTACTCCAGGGGCGCTAACTATGGCTACACCTTC. It encodes CASSYSRGANYGYTF.

This clone has more than one count but fewer than ten. J is TRBJ1-2 and V is TRBV18, with D maybe TRBD1 (6 bases). From germline, CDR1 is KGHSH and CDR2 LQKENI. V lost 2 bases, J lost 1 base, and 14 bases lay in between. The CDR3 runs to 16 residues. CDR3 residues: CASSPAIRGDNYGYTF. The CDR3 nucleotides read TGTGCCAGCTCACCAGCGATCAGGGGCGATAACTATGGCTACACCTTC. Filled out from reference TRBV18 and TRBJ1-2, the complete variable domain reads NAGVMQNPRHLVRRRGQEARLRCSPMKGHSHVYWYRQLPEEGLKFMVYLQKENIIDESGMPKERFSAEFPKEGPSILRIQQVVRGDSAAYFCASSPAIRGDNYGYTFGSGTRLTVV.